The 17 T cell receptor beta chains listed next were all sequenced from one sample in a study of T cells in Graves' hyperthyroidism and ophthalmopathy. Researchers took RNA transcripts and amplified the TCR beta CDR3 regions from them. RT-PCR in the first round (using the HTBI primer set) targeted the TCR CDR3. TCRdb re-called the multiplex PCR reads through MiXCR, storing one row per CDR3 protein. In the table there are about 760,000 distinct CDR3 sequences, about 35% of which are singletons. The sample consisted of blood. The receptors come from a woman aged 40 to 55 with Graves' hyperthyroidism.

This clonotype has ten or more counts. The chain is built from TRBV7-2 and TRBJ1-4, with D hard to call. Germline V lookup: CDR1 SGHTA, CDR2 FQGNSA. With 5 bases removed from V and 0 bases from J, the gap between germline ends came to 16 bases. CDR3 length equals 17 residues. The CDR3 protein is CASSPDTGGATNEKLFF. Here the CDR3 DNA reads TGTGCCAGCAGCCCCGACACCGGCGGCGCAACTAATGAAAAACTGTTTTTT.

The genes are TRBV11-2 and TRBJ2-7; 7 bases match TRBD1. CDR1 and CDR2 (germline): SGHAT, FQNNGV. CDR3 size: 15 residues. V dropped 3 bases and J dropped 6; count of bases not matched to a gene: 11. The CDR3 reads CASSFSGQSSCEQYF. CDR3 coding DNA: TGTGCCAGCAGCTTCTCGGGACAGAGCAGCTGCGAGCAGTACTTC.

This clonotype was found many times. The chain employs TRBV2 and TRBJ2-7; D gene unclear. The CDR3 extends over 13 amino acids. Trimming pared 2 bases from V and 0 bases from J, leaving 5 bases between. From germline, CDR1 is SNHLY and CDR2 FYNNEI. The CDR3 reads CASSESYSYEQYF. The CDR3 DNA reads TGTGCCAGCAGTGAAAGTTACTCCTACGAGCAGTACTTC.

The CDR3 DNA sequence: TGTGCCAGCAGATCCGACGGCACAGATACGCAGTATTTT. This sequence encodes CASRSDGTDTQYF. The chain carries TRBV7-2 and TRBJ2-3, with D unclear. Germline assignment: CDR1 SGHTA and CDR2 FQGNSA. CDR3 length: 13 amino acids. Trimming removed 6 bases from V and 1 base from J, with 8 bases in between.

The chain carries TRBV10-2 and TRBJ1-5; no definite D call. Germline V gives CDR1 WSHSY, CDR2 SAAADI. The CDR3 runs 15 residues. V lost 3 bases to trimming and J lost 5 bases, with 14 bases between them. The CDR3, as DNA: TGCGCCAGCAGTGAAGGGCGAGGGAAACATCAGCCCCAGCATTTT. Its protein is CASSEGRGKHQPQHF.

Many counts were recorded for this clonotype. V and J are TRBV20-1 and TRBJ1-2; 10 bases match TRBD1. The CDR3 loop spans 13 amino acids. Germline trimming cut 6 bases from V and 4 bases from J; bases unmatched to any gene: 5. The germline V gene encodes CDR1 DFQATT and CDR2 SNEGSKA (reference sequence). The CDR3 DNA reads as TGCAGTGCAGGACAGGGGGAGCTCTATGGCTACACCTTC. Translated: CSAGQGELYGYTF.

This chain links TRBV12-3 or TRBV12-4 with TRBJ2-6; perhaps TRBD2 as D (6 bases). Trimming stripped 0 bases from V and 2 bases from J, with 8 bases between. The CDR3 extends over 16 amino acids. Written as DNA, the CDR3 is TGTGCCAGCAGTTTAGCATCGGGGGCTGGGGCCAACGTCCTGACTTTC. It encodes CASSLASGAGANVLTF.

This clonotype was seen a handful of times. In DNA form, the CDR3 reads TGTGCCAGCGCCGCCGGGCTGGACTACACTGAAGCTTTCTTT. Translated: CASAAGLDYTEAFF. V gene TRBV6-1 combines with J gene TRBJ1-1; no reliable D call. The CDR3 is 14 amino acids. Trimming removed 8 bases from V and 3 bases from J, with 16 bases in between. Germline V lookup: CDR1 MNHNS, CDR2 SASEGT.

In its sample, this clonotype was seen many times. The chain is built from TRBV19 and TRBJ2-2; 8 bases align to TRBD2. Germline V lookup: CDR1 LNHDA, CDR2 SQIVND (reference sequence). V shed 6 bases, J shed 4 bases, and the junction held 7 bases outside the gene matches. This CDR3 is built from 15 residues. The CDR3 here is CASRRPSGPTGELFF. The DNA of the CDR3 is TGTGCCAGTAGGAGACCTAGCGGGCCCACCGGGGAGCTGTTTTTT.

This clonotype was detected many times. The rearrangement links TRBV20-1 to TRBJ1-2; 8 bases line up with TRBD1. The V gene's germline CDR1 is DFQATT and CDR2 SNEGSKA (reference sequence). Unmatched junction bases numbered 5, after V lost 4 bases and J lost 4 bases. This CDR3 contains 13 residues. CDR3 loop: CSAIDRGRYGYTF. In nucleotides, the CDR3 is TGCAGTGCTATCGACAGGGGACGCTATGGCTACACCTTC.

At least ten counts were recorded for this clonotype. The chain joins TRBV12-3 or TRBV12-4 to TRBJ2-7; no reliable D call. The V end was cut by 6 bases, the J end by 3 bases, with 9 bases between. The CDR3 length is 12 residues. The CDR3 coding sequence is TGTGCCAGCAGCTATGACATCTACGAGCAGTACTTC. As protein: CASSYDIYEQYF.

In its sample, this clonotype was seen many times. The junction departs from the called germline gene at one end, perhaps through a read error. The V gene is TRBV7-7, the J gene TRBJ2-7; TRBD2 matches at 11 bases. This CDR3 is 15 amino acids long. From germline, CDR1 is SSHAT and CDR2 FNYEAQ (reference sequence). The CDR3 is CASSQTSGISTEQYF. For the CDR3, the DNA is TGTGCTAGCAGCCAGACTAGCGGGATAAGTACCGAGCAGTACTTC.

This clonotype was seen repeatedly, ten times or more. The chain links TRBV7-2 to TRBJ2-2; D is undetermined. From germline, CDR1 is SGHTA and CDR2 FQGNSA. Trimming cost V 3 bases and J 4 bases, with 12 bases left between them. CDR3 size: 15 residues. The CDR3 spells CASSFTSTITGELFF. The CDR3 nucleotides read TGTGCCAGCAGCTTTACCTCAACCATCACCGGGGAGCTGTTTTTT.

This clonotype turned up a few times. The rearrangement joins TRBV15 to TRBJ2-3; the D is unclear. The CDR3 runs 12 residues. V lost 1 base, J lost 4 bases, and 3 bases lay in between. Germline V CDR1 and CDR2: LNHNV, YYDKDF (reference sequence). The CDR3 region has the DNA TGTGCCACCAGCAGAGGGGCAGATACGCAGTATTTT. Its protein product is CATSRGADTQYF. The full variable domain, completed using reference TRBV15 and TRBJ2-3, is DAMVIQNPRYQVTQFGKPVTLSCSQTLNHNVMYWYQQKSSQAPKLLFHYYDKDFNNEADTPDNFQSRRPNTSFCFLDIRSPGLGDTAMYLCATSRGADTQYFGPGTRLTVL.

The rearrangement joins TRBV10-3 to TRBJ1-2; the match to TRBD1 covers 9 bases. The germline V gene has CDR1 ENHRY and CDR2 SYGVKD. CDR3 size: 12 residues. After removal of 7 bases from V and 8 bases from J, the junction contained 5 bases not matched to a gene. The CDR3 reads CAITEGQGGYTF. CDR3 nucleotides: TGTGCCATCACCGAGGGACAGGGAGGCTACACCTTC.

The table lists this clonotype with a few counts. The V and J genes are TRBV7-9 and TRBJ2-5; D is ambiguous. CDR1 is SEHNR and CDR2 is FQNEAQ in the germline V gene (reference sequence). The ends were cut back, 5 bases at V and 0 bases at J, with 10 bases in the middle. The CDR3 runs 14 residues. CDR3 protein: CASSPSLNQETQYF. DNA of the CDR3: TGTGCCAGCAGCCCAAGCCTGAACCAAGAGACCCAGTACTTC.

This clonotype was seen repeatedly, ten times or more. The chain joins TRBV7-2 to TRBJ2-7; possible D gene TRBD1, 6 bases. The germline CDR1 and CDR2 sequences are SGHTA and FQGNSA. This CDR3 has 12 residues. V dropped 5 bases and J dropped 4 bases, with 9 bases sitting between them. The CDR3 sequence is CASSGRGYEQYF. DNA of the CDR3: TGTGCCAGCAGCGGCAGGGGTTACGAGCAGTACTTC.